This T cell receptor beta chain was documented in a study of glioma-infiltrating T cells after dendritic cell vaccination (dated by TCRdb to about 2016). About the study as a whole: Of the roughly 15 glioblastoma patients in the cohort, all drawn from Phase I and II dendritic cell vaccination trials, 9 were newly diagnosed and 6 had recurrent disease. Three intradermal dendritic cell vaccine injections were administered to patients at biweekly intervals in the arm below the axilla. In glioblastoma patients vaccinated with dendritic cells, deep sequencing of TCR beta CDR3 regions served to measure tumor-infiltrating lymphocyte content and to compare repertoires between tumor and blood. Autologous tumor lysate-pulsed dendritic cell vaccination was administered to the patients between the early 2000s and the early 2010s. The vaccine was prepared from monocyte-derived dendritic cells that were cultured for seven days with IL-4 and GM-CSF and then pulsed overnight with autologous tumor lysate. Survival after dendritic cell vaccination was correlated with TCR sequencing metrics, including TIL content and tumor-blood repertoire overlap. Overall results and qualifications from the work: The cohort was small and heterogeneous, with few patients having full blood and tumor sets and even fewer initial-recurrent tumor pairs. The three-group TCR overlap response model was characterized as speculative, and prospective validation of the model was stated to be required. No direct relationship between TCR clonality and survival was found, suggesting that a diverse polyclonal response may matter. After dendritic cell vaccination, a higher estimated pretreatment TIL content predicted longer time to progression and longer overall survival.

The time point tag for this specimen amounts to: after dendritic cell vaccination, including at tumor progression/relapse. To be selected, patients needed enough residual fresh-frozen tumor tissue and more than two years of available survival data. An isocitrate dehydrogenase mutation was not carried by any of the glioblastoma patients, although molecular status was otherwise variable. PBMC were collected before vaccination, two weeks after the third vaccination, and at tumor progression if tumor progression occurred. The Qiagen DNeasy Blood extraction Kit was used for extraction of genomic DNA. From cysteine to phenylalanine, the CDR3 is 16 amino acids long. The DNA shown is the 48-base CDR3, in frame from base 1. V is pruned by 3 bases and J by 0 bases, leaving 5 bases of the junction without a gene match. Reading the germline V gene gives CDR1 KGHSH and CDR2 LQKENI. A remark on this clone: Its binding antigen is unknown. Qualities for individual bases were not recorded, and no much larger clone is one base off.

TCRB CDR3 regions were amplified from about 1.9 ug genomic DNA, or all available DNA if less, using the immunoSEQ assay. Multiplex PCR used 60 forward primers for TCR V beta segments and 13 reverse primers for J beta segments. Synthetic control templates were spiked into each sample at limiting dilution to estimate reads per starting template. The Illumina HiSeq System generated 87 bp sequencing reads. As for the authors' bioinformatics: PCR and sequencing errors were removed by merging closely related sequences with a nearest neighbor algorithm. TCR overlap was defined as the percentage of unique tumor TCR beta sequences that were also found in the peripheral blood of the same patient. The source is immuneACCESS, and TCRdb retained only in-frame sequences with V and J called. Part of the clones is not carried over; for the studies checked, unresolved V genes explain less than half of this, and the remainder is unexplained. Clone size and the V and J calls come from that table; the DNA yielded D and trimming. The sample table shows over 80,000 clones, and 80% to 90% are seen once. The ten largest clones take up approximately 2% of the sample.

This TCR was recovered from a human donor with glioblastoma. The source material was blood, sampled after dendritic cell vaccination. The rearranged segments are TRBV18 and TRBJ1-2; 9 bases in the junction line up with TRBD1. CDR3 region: CASSPQGTGTNYGYTF. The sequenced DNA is TGTGCCAGCTCACCGCAAGGGACAGGGACTAACTATGGCTACACCTTC.